A single sample gave rise to the 12 T cell receptor beta chains below, sequenced in a study of graft-versus-host responses after intestinal transplantation (dated by TCRdb to about 2021). The method was the immunoSEQ multiplex PCR assay. The clones in this table, taken by TCRdb from immuneACCESS, are in-frame only. Not every clone is retained; where verified, under half of the shortfall comes from an unresolved V gene, and the cause of the rest is unknown. The sample table holds about 39,000 clones, of which about 93% were seen once. Of the sample, approximately 20% falls within the top ten clones. The antigens of these receptors remain unknown. Read against the paper, the sample's time point label means: cells obtained before transplantation from donor or recipient. This material consisted of unstimulated CD8+ T cells sorted from spleen or lymph node cells, taken before transplant. Receptors originate from a human donor who was the organ donor for an intestinal transplant.

The rearrangement links TRBV5-6 to TRBJ2-7; 14 bases line up with TRBD2. V gave up 1 base and J gave up 4 bases; unmatched junction bases: 10. This CDR3 has 18 amino acids. Germline values: CDR1 SGHDT, CDR2 YYEEEE. The DNA for the CDR3 is TGTGCCAGCAGCTTGTGGTACGAGACTAGCGGGAGGGAATACGAGCAGTACTTC. Amino acids: CASSLWYETSGREYEQYF.

The chain is built from TRBV9 and TRBJ2-1; 15 nucleotides agree with TRBD2. Germline loops: CDR1 SGDLS, CDR2 YYNGEE. This CDR3 region has 15 residues. Trimming cost V 3 bases and J 6 bases; bases outside gene matches: 1. CDR3 bases: TGTGCCAGCAGCGGGACTAGCGGGAGGGCCAATGAGCAGTTCTTC. This gives the protein CASSGTSGRANEQFF. The full variable domain, rest sourced from reference TRBV9 and TRBJ2-1, is DSGVTQTPKHLITATGQRVTLRCSPRSGDLSVYWYQQSLDQGLQFLIQYYNGEERAKGNILERFSAQQFPDLHSELNLSSLELGDSALYFCASSGTSGRANEQFFGPGTRLTVL.

The chain links TRBV15 to TRBJ2-4, with a weak D call TRBD1 (5 bases). The CDR3 contains 15 residues. CDR1 and CDR2 from the germline V gene are LNHNV and YYDKDF (reference sequence). With 4 bases removed from V and 1 base from J, the gap between germline ends came to 11 bases. CDR3 protein: CATSKVAGAKNIQYF. CDR3 coding DNA: TGTGCCACCAGCAAGGTCGCAGGGGCCAAAAACATTCAGTACTTC.

The V gene is TRBV9, the J gene TRBJ1-2, with TRBD1 as a possible D gene (5 bases). The germline V gene encodes CDR1 SGDLS and CDR2 YYNGEE. The V and J ends lost 3 bases and 5 bases respectively, with 8 bases between them. The CDR3 loop spans 12 amino acids. In nucleotides, the CDR3 is TGTGCCAGCAGCGGCTCAGGGTATGGCTACACCTTC. This translates into CASSGSGYGYTF.

This clone was picked up a small number of times. One junction end does not reproduce the germline sequence, and a read error may be involved. V and J are TRBV13 and TRBJ1-1; the D gene is possibly TRBD1 (6 bases). The germline CDR1 and CDR2 sequences are PRHDT and FYEKMQ (reference sequence). The CDR3 is made up of 14 amino acids. The CDR3 loop reads CASSLAQGGTEAFF. The CDR3 nucleotides are TGTGCCAGCAGTTTAGCACAGGGAGGCACTGAAGCTTTCTTT. Looking up the rest from reference TRBV13 and TRBJ1-1 gives the full variable domain: AAGVIQSPRHLIKEKRETATLKCYPIPRHDTVYWYQQGPGQDPQFLISFYEKMQSDKGSIPDRFSAQQFSDYHSELNMSSLELGDSALYFCASSLAQGGTEAFFGQGTRLTVV.

This chain connects TRBV29-1 to TRBJ2-1; 11 nucleotides line up with TRBD2. The CDR3 has 16 residues. Germline values: CDR1 SQVTM, CDR2 ANQGSEA. The junction had 7 bases not matched to a gene; V was cut back by 2 bases and J by 4 bases. The CDR3: CSVELVAGGQYNEQFF. CDR3 sequence (DNA): TGCAGCGTTGAATTGGTAGCGGGAGGGCAATACAATGAGCAGTTCTTC.

The chain joins TRBV5-1 to TRBJ2-3, with TRBD2 identical over 10 bases. The CDR3 extends over 17 amino acids. V trimming: 4 bases; J trimming: 3 bases; junction bases outside the gene matches: 11. Germline loops: CDR1 SGHRS, CDR2 YFSETQ. CDR3 DNA sequence: TGCGCCAGCAGCCTGGGGAGCGGGAGGGCATTGACAGATACGCAGTATTTT. This encodes CASSLGSGRALTDTQYF.

The rearrangement links TRBV28 to TRBJ2-2, with D perhaps TRBD1 or TRBD2 (5 bases each). Between the trimmed V and J ends, which lost 3 bases and 1 base, there was a span of 9 bases. The germline gives CDR1 MDHEN, CDR2 SYDVKM. This CDR3 region has 15 residues. The CDR3 DNA follows: TGTGCCAGCAGTTTCGGGACGGGGAACACCGGGGAGCTGTTTTTT. Residues: CASSFGTGNTGELFF.

This clone is a singleton in its sample. This chain links TRBV6-5 with TRBJ2-1, with D possibly being TRBD2 (6 bases). Trimming removed 4 bases at V and 8 bases at J, with 15 bases between. This CDR3 is built from 14 residues. Germline CDR1 reads MNHEY; CDR2 reads SVGAGI. CDR3 sequence: CASSFNREIYEQFF. CDR3 nucleotide sequence: TGTGCCAGCAGTTTTAATCGGGAGATCTATGAGCAGTTCTTC.

This sequence joins TRBV4-3 and TRBJ2-5, with D unclear. Germline V CDR1 and CDR2: LGHNA, YSLEER. The CDR3 has 14 residues. Trimming stripped 0 bases from V and 5 bases from J, with 10 bases between. The CDR3 protein is CASSQDPSRETQYF. CDR3 in DNA: TGCGCCAGCAGCCAAGATCCCAGTCGGGAGACCCAGTACTTC.

The V and J genes are TRBV4-3 and TRBJ2-7; D ambiguous. The length of the CDR3 is 17 residues. Between the trimmed V and J ends, which lost 0 bases and 2 bases, there was a span of 17 bases. The germline V gene has CDR1 LGHNA and CDR2 YSLEER. The CDR3 here is CASSQDVLPGRPYEQYF. As DNA, the CDR3 is TGCGCCAGCAGCCAAGATGTACTCCCCGGTCGTCCCTACGAGCAGTACTTC.

The V call is TRBV27, the J call TRBJ2-1; tentatively, D is TRBD1 (5 bases). The ends were cut back, 4 bases at V and 6 bases at J, with 13 bases in the middle. Germline CDR1 is MNHEY and CDR2 is SMNVEV (reference sequence). The CDR3 extends over 14 amino acids. The CDR3 loop is CASSWGRNGNEQFF. DNA for the CDR3: TGTGCCAGCAGTTGGGGCAGGAATGGCAATGAGCAGTTCTTC.